These 2 T cell receptor beta chains share one sample of origin, sequenced in a study of blood T cells in healthy people across ages. Primed by a sample-barcoded 5' primer and a J-beta primer mix, a second PCR proceeded for about 7 to 11 cycles. Each CDR3 protein is one row after TCRdb ran MiXCR on the 5' RACE reads. The table lists fewer than 900,000 distinct CDR3 sequences, 45% to 50% of them singletons. Sample: blood. The receptors shown here come from a woman aged 60-75 years in good health.

The rearrangement links TRBV7-9 to TRBJ2-7; 10 bases line up with TRBD1. J lost 4 bases, V lost 5 bases, and 8 bases had no gene match. The length of the CDR3 is 15 residues. In germline, CDR1 is SEHNR, CDR2 FQNEAQ (reference sequence). In nucleotides, the CDR3 is TGTGCCAGCAGCGGGGGACAGGGGACCGCTTACGAGCAGTACTTC. Translating gives CASSGGQGTAYEQYF.

This clonotype was observed a handful of times. V usage is TRBV29-1 and J usage is TRBJ2-1; D is possibly TRBD2 (5 bases). The length of the CDR3 is 15 residues. Germline CDR1 SQVTM, CDR2 ANQGSEA. The ends were cut back, 6 bases at V and 0 bases at J, with 15 bases in the middle. CDR3 nucleotides: TGCAGCGTCAGAGGCCAGAGGGACTCCTACAATGAGCAGTTCTTC. Encoded protein: CSVRGQRDSYNEQFF.